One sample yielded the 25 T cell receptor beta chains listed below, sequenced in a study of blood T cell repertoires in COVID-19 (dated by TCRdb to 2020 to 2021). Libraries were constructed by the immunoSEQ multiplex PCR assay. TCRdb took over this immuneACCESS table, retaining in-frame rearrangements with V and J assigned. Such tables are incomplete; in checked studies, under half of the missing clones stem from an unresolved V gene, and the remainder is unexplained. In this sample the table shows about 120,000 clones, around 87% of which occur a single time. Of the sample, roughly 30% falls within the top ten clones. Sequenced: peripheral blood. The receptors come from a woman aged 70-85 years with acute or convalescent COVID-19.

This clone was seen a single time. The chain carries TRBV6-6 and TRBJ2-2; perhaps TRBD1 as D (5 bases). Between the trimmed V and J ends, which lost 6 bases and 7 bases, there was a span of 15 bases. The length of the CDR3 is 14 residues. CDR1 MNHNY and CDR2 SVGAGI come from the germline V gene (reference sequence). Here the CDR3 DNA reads TGTGCCAGCAGAAGTGACAGAGATAGCGGGGAGCTGTTTTTT. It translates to CASRSDRDSGELFF.

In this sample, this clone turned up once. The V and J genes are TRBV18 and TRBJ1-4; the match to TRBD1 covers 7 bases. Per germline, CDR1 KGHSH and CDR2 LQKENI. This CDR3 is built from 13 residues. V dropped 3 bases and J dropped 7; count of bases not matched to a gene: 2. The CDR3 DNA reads TGTGCCAGCTCACCTAACAGGGGTGAAAAACTGTTTTTT. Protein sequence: CASSPNRGEKLFF.

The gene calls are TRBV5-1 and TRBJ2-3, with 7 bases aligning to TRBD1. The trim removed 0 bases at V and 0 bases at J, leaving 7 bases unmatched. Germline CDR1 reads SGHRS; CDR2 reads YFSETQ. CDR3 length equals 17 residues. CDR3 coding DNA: TGCGCCAGCAGCTTGGTCGGGACAGAACCTAGCACAGATACGCAGTATTTT. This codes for CASSLVGTEPSTDTQYF.

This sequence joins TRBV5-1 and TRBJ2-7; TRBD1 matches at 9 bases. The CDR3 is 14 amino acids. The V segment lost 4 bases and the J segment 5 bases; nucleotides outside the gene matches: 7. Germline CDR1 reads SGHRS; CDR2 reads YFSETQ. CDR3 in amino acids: CASSPGQGSDEQYF. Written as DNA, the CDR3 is TGCGCCAGCAGCCCCGGACAGGGGTCTGACGAGCAGTACTTC.

In nucleotides, the CDR3 is TGTGCCAGCAGCCTCAACCGGGGGGCGTATGGCTACACCTTC. It specifies CASSLNRGAYGYTF. The J gene is TRBJ1-2, the V gene TRBV14, with a weak D call TRBD1 (6 bases). V lost 4 bases, J lost 5 bases, and 14 bases lay in between. The CDR3 is 14 residues long. CDR1 is SGHDN and CDR2 is FVKESK in the germline V gene.

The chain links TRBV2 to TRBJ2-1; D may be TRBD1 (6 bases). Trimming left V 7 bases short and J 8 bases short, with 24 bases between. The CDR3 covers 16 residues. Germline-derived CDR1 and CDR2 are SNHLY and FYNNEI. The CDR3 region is CASIRGAGQTGDEQFF. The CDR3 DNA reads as TGTGCCAGCATACGTGGAGCTGGACAGACTGGGGATGAGCAGTTCTTC.

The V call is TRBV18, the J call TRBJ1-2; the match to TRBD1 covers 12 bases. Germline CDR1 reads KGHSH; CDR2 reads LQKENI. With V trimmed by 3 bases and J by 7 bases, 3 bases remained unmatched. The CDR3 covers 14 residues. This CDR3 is CASSPGTGGPGYTF. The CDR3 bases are TGTGCCAGCTCACCCGGGACAGGGGGCCCTGGCTACACCTTC.

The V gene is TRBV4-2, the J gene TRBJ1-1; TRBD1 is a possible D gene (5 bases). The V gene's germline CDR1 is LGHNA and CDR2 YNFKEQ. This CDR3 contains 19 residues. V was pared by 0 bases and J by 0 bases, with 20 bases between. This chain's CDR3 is CASSQDGARKPDVNTEAFF. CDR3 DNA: TGTGCCAGCAGCCAAGATGGGGCACGGAAGCCAGACGTGAACACTGAAGCTTTCTTT.

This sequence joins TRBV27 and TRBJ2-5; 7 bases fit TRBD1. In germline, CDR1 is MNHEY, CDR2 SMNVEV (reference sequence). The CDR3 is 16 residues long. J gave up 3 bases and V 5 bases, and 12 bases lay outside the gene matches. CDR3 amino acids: CASSPLRDSEKETQYF. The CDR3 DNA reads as TGTGCCAGCAGTCCTCTTAGGGACAGTGAGAAAGAGACCCAGTACTTC.

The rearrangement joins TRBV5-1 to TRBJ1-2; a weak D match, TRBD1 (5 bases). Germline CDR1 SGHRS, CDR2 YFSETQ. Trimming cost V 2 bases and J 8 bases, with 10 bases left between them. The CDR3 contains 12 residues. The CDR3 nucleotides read TGCGCCAGCAGCTTTCAGGGTGACGGCTACACCTTC. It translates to CASSFQGDGYTF.

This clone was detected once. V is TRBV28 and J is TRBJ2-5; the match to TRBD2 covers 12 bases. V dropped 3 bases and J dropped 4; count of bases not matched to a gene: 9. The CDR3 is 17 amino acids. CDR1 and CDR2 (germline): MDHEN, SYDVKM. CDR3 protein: CASSFYTSGGRGETQYF. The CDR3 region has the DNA TGTGCCAGCAGTTTTTATACTAGCGGGGGGAGGGGAGAGACCCAGTACTTC.

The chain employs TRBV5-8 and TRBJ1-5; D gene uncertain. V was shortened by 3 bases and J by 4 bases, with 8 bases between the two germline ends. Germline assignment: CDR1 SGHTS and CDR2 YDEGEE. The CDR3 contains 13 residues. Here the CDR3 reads CASSWGGNQPQHF. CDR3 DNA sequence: TGTGCCAGCAGCTGGGGAGGGAATCAGCCCCAGCATTTT.

The CDR3 DNA sequence: TGTGCCAGTAGTGGACAGGGAGGGACGAGCTCCTATAATTCACCCCTCCACTTT. Amino acid sequence: CASSGQGGTSSYNSPLHF. The chain has TRBV19 and TRBJ1-6; 8 bases line up with TRBD1. The trim removed 5 bases at V and 0 bases at J, leaving 9 bases unmatched. This CDR3 contains 18 residues. The germline V gene encodes CDR1 LNHDA and CDR2 SQIVND (reference sequence).

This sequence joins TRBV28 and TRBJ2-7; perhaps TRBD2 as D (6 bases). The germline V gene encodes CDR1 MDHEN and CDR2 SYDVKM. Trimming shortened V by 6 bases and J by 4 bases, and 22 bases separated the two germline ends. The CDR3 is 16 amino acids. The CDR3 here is CASSPRHSLGGYEQYF. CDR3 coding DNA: TGTGCCAGCAGCCCAAGACATTCCCTGGGGGGTTACGAGCAGTACTTC.

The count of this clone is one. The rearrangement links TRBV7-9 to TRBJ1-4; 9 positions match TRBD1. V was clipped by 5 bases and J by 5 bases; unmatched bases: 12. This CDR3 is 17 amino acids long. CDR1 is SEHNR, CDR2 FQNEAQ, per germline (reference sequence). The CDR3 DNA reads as TGTGCCAGCAGCCCAACCCCCGGACAGGGGCCGAATGAAAAACTGTTTTTT. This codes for CASSPTPGQGPNEKLFF.

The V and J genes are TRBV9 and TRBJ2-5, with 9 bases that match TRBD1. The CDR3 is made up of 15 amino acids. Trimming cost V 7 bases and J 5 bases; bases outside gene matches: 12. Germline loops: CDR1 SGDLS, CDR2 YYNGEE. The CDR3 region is CASGAGQGIQETQYF. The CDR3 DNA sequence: TGTGCCAGCGGGGCAGGACAGGGGATTCAGGAGACCCAGTACTTC.

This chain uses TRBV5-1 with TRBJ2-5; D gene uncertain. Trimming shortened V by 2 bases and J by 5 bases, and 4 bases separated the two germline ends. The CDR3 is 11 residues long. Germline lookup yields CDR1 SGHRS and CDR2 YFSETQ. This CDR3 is CASSFAETQYF. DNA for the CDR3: TGCGCCAGCAGCTTTGCGGAGACCCAGTACTTC.

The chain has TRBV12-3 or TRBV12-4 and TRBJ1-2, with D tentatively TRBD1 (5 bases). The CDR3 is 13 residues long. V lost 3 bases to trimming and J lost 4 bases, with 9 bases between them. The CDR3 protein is CASSFRESYGYTF. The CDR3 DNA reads TGTGCCAGCAGTTTCAGGGAATCCTATGGCTACACCTTC.

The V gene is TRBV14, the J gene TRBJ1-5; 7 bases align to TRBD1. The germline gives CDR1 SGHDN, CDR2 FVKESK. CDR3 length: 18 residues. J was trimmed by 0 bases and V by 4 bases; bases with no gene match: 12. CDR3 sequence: CASSLRLTGMNSNQPQHF. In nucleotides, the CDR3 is TGTGCCAGCAGCCTTCGGTTGACAGGGATGAATAGCAATCAGCCCCAGCATTTT.

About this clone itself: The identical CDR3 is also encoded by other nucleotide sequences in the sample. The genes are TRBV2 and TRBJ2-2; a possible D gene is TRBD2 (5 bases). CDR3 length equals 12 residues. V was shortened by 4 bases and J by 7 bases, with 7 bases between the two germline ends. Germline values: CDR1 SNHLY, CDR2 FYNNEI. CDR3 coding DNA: TGTGCCAGCAGTGGAAGCGGCGGGGAGCTGTTTTTT. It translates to CASSGSGGELFF.

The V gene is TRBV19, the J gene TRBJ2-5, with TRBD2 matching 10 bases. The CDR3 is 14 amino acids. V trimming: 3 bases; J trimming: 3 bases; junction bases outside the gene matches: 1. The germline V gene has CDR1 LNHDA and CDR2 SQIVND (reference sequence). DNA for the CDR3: TGTGCCAGTAGTATCGGACTAGCGGAAGAGACCCAGTACTTC. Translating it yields CASSIGLAEETQYF.

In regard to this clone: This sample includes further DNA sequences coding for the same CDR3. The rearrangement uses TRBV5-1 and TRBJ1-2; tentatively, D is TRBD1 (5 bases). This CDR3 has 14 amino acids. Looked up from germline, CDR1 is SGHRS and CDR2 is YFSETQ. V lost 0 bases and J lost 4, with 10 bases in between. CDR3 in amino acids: CASSLGQGGYGYTF. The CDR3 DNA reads TGCGCCAGCAGCTTGGGTCAGGGTGGCTATGGCTACACCTTC.

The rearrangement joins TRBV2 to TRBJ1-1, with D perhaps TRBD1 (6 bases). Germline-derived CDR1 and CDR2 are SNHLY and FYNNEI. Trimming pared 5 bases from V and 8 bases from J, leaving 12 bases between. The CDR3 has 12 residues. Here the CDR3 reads CASSIRQAEAFF. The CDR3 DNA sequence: TGTGCCAGCAGTATTAGACAGGCGGAAGCTTTCTTT.

The CDR3: CASSSGLRETQYF. DNA for the CDR3: TGTGCCAGCAGCTCGGGACTTAGGGAGACCCAGTACTTC. The rearrangement joins TRBV5-6 to TRBJ2-5; D is perhaps TRBD2 (6 bases). Germline values: CDR1 SGHDT, CDR2 YYEEEE. V was cut by 3 bases and J by 5 bases, with 11 bases left in between. This CDR3 has 13 residues.

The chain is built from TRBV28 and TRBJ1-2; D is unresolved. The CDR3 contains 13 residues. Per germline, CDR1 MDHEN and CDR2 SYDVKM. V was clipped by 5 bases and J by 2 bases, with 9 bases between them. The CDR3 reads CASSPGLNYGYTF. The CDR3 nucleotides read TGTGCCAGCAGTCCCGGGTTAAACTATGGCTACACCTTC.